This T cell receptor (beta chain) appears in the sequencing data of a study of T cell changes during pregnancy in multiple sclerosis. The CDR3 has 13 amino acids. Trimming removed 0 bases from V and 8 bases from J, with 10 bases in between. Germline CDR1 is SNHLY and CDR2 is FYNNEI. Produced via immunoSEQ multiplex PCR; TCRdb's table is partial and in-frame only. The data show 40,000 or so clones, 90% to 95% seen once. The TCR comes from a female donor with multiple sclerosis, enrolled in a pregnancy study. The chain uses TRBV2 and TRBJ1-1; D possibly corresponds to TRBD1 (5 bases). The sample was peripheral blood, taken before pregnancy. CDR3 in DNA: TGTGCCAGCAGTGAAGCGCGGGGGAACGAAGCTTTCTTT. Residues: CASSEARGNEAFF.